This TCR beta chain was identified during a study of spatial heterogeneity in lung cancer. General study results and limits: Tumor mutation count correlated with how many alpha and beta TCRs expanded intratumorally. Estimated TCR-seq coverage of tumor T cells was only about 7.4% for alpha chains. For beta chains, the corresponding estimate was roughly 13%.

Worth noting for this clonotype: Its antigen is as yet unknown.

Individually, TCR cDNA molecules were each labelled with a unique molecular identifier. TCRdb analysed the 5' RACE reads with MiXCR anew, one entry per CDR3 protein. The table shows approximately 9,500 distinct CDR3 sequences, with 8% occurring only once. The time point: sample taken at primary tumor resection. Tumor, nontumor lung or frozen PBMC supplied whole RNA, sequenced without sorting. The CDR3 totals 14 residues. CDR1 and CDR2 (germline): SGHDT, YYEEEE. Trimming shortened V by 4 bases and J by 4 bases, and 15 bases separated the two germline ends. The origin of this receptor is a male donor with early-stage non-small cell lung cancer. Here the sequenced sample was lung tumor tissue, taken at surgery. The rearrangement links TRBV5-6 to TRBJ2-7; D gene ambiguous. CDR3 nucleotide sequence: TGTGCCAGCAGCAACGGATGGAGTGGGTACGAGCAGTACTTC. It yields the protein CASSNGWSGYEQYF.